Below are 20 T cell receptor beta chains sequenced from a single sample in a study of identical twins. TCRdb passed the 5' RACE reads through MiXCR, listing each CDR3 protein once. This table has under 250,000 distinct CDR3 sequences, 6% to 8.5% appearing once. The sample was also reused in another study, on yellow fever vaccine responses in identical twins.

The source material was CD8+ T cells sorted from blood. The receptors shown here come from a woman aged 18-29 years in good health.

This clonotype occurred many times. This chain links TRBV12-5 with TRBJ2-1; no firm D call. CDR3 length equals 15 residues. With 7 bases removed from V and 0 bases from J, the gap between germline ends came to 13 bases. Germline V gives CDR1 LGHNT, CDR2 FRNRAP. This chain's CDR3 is CASVIWGSSYNEQFF. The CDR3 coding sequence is TGTGCTAGTGTCATTTGGGGTAGCTCCTACAATGAGCAGTTCTTC.

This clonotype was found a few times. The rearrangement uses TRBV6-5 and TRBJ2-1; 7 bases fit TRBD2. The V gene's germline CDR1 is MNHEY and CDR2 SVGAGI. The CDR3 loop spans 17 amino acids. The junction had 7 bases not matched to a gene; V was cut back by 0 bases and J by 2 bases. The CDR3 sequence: CASSYSSSGWTYNEQFF. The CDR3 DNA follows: TGTGCCAGCAGTTACTCCTCTAGCGGTTGGACCTACAATGAGCAGTTCTTC.

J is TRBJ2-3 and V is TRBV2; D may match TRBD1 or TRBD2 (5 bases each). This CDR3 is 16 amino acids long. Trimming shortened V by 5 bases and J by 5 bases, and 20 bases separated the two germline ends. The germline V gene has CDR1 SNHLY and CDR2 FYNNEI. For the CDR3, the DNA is TGTGCCAGCAGTCGGGGACGGACGAGGGCCGAAGATACGCAGTATTTT. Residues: CASSRGRTRAEDTQYF.

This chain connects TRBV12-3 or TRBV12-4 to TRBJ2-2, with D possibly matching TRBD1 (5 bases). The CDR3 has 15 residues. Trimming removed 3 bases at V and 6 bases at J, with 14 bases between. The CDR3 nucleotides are TGTGCCAGCAGTTTCCCCCAAGGGGTTGCCGGGGAGCTGTTTTTT. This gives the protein CASSFPQGVAGELFF.

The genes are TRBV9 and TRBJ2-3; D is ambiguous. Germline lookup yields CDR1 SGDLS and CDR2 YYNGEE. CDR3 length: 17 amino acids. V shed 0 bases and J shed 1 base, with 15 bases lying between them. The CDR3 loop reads CASSVGFGGVGTDTQYF. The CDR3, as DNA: TGTGCCAGCAGCGTAGGATTCGGCGGAGTGGGCACAGATACGCAGTATTTT.

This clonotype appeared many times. The CDR3 coding sequence is TGTGCCAGCAGCAAAGAGCCCAGGGGGGACAGGGCTAACAAAAACATTCAGTACTTC. It codes for CASSKEPRGDRANKNIQYF. The chain couples TRBV21-1 to TRBJ2-4; the D call TRBD1 from the table was never checked on the DNA. TRBV21-1 is classified as a pseudogene. The CDR3 loop spans 19 amino acids.

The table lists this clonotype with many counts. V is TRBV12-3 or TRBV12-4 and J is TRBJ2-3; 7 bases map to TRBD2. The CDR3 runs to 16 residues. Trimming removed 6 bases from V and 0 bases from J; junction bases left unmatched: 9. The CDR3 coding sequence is TGTGCCAGCAGCAATCCTAGCGGAGGGAGCACAGATACGCAGTATTTT. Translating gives CASSNPSGGSTDTQYF.

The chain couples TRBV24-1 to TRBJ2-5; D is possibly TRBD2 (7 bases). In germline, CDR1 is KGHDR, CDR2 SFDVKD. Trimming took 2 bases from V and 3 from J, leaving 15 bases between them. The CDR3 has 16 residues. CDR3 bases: TGTGCCACCAGTGATTATGGAGGGAGGGGGGAAGAGACCCAGTACTTC. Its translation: CATSDYGGRGEETQYF.

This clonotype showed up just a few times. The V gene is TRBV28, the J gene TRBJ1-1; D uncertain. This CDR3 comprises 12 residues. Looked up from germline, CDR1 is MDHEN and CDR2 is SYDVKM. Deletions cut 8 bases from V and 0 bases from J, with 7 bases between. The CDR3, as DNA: TGTGCCAGCGAGGCGGTGAACACTGAAGCTTTCTTT. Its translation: CASEAVNTEAFF.

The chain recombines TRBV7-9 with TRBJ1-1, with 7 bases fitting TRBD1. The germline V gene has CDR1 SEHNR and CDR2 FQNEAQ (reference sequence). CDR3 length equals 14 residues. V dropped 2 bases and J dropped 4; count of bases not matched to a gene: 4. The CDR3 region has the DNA TGTGCCAGCAGCTTAAACCCAGGGGGCACTGAAGCTTTCTTT. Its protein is CASSLNPGGTEAFF.

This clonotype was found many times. The DNA of the CDR3 is TGTGCCAGCAGTAATAGACTAGCGGGGGACAATGAGCAGTTCTTC. Its translation: CASSNRLAGDNEQFF. V is TRBV2 and J is TRBJ2-1, with 12 bases that match TRBD2. J gave up 5 bases and V 5 bases, and 4 bases lay outside the gene matches. Germline lookup yields CDR1 SNHLY and CDR2 FYNNEI. The CDR3 consists of 15 residues. The complete variable domain, with remaining parts taken from reference TRBV2 and TRBJ2-1, reads EPEVTQTPSHQVTQMGQEVILRCVPISNHLYFYWYRQILGQKVEFLVSFYNNEISEKSEIFDDQFSVERPDGSNFTLKIRSTKLEDSAMYFCASSNRLAGDNEQFFGPGTRLTVL.

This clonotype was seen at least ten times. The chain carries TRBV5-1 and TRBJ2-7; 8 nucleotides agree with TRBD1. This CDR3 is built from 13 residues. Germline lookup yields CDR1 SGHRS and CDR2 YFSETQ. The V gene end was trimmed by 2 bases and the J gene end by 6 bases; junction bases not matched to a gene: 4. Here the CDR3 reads CASSFSGTGEQYV. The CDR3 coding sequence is TGCGCCAGCAGCTTCTCCGGGACAGGCGAGCAGTACGTC.

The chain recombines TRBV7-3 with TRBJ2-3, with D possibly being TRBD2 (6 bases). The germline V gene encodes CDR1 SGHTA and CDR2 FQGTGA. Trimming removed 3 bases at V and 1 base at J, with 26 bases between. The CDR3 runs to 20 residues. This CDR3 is CASSFPRGDTGVVGTDTQYF. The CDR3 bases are TGTGCCAGCAGCTTCCCTCGGGGCGACACGGGAGTAGTGGGCACAGATACGCAGTATTTT.

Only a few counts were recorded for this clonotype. The CDR3 nucleotides are TGTGCCAGCAGCTTAGTTGAGTCCGGGGAGCTGTTTTTT. Encoded protein: CASSLVESGELFF. The rearrangement links TRBV11-2 to TRBJ2-2; D is undetermined. The CDR3 is 13 residues long. The V gene's germline CDR1 is SGHAT and CDR2 FQNNGV. V lost 1 base and J lost 6, with 6 bases in between. Complete variable domain (other parts from reference TRBV11-2 and TRBJ2-2): EAGVAQSPRYKIIEKRQSVAFWCNPISGHATLYWYQQILGQGPKLLIQFQNNGVVDDSQLPKDRFSAERLKGVDSTLKIQPAKLEDSAVYLCASSLVESGELFFGEGSRLTVL.

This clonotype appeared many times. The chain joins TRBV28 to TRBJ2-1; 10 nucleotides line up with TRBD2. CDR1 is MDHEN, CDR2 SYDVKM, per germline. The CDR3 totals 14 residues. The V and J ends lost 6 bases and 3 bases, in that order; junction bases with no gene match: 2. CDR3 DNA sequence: TGTGCCAGCAGCTCTAGCGGGGGCTACAATGAGCAGTTCTTC. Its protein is CASSSSGGYNEQFF. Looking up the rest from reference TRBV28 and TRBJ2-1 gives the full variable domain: DVKVTQSSRYLVKRTGEKVFLECVQDMDHENMFWYRQDPGLGLRLIYFSYDVKMKEKGDIPEGYSVSREKKERFSLILESASTNQTSMYLCASSSSGGYNEQFFGPGTRLTVL.

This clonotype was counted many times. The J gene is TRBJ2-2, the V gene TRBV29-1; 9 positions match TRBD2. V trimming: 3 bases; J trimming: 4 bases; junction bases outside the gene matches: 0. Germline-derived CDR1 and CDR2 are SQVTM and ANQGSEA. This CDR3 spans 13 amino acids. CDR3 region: CSVEREGTGELFF. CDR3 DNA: TGCAGCGTTGAGCGGGAGGGCACCGGGGAGCTGTTTTTT.

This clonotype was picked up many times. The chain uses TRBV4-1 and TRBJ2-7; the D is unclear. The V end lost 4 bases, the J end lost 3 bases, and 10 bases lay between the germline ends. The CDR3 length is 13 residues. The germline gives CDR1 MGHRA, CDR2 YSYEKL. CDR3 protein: CASSPATGYEQYV. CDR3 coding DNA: TGCGCCAGCAGCCCGGCGACGGGCTACGAGCAGTACGTC.

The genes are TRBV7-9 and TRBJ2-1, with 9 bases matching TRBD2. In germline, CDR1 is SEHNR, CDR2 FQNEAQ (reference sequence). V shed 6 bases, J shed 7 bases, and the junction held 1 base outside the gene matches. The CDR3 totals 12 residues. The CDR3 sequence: CASRREGNEQFF. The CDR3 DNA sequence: TGTGCCAGCAGGCGGGAGGGGAATGAGCAGTTCTTC.

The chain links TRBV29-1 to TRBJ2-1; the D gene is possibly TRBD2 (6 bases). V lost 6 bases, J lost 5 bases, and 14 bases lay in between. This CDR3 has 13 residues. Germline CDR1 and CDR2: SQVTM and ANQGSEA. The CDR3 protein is CSVPGLSNNEQFF. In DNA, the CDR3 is TGCAGCGTCCCGGGACTCAGCAACAATGAGCAGTTCTTC.

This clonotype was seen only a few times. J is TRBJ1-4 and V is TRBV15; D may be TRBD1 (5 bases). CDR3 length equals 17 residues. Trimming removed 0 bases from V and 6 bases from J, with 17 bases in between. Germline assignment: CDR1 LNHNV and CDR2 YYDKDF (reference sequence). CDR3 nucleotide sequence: TGTGCCACCAGCAGAGATTCCGTCAGGGCCCGGGATGAAAAACTGTTTTTT. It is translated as CATSRDSVRARDEKLFF.